The sequence of this T cell receptor beta chain was determined in a study of shared clonotypes between healthy human individuals. Notes on the study in general: Clonotype sharing across several donors was observed for 4% to 5.5% of naive CD4 clonotypes.

Points on this clone: Antigen unknown. Different DNA sequences within this sample yield the same CDR3.

The assay used deep level. Measured with immunoSEQ multiplex PCR; TCRdb has only the in-frame clones, and not every one. The sample consists of roughly 2.5 million clones, around nine tenths of them appearing once. Trimming stripped 6 bases from V and 4 bases from J, with 10 bases between. There are 12 residues in the CDR3. Germline values: CDR1 MNHEY, CDR2 SVGAGI. This receptor was taken from a young man in good health. Sequencing was carried out using naive CD4+ T cells sorted from blood. Subset reported: CD45RA+ positively selected. J is TRBJ2-7 and V is TRBV6-5, with D uncertain. CDR3 in amino acids: CASSSTPYEQYF. The CDR3, as DNA: TGTGCCAGCAGCTCTACTCCTTACGAGCAGTACTTC.